The rows below give T cell receptor beta chains drawn from one sample of a study of cytomegalovirus exposure and HLA in healthy donors. The method was immunoSEQ multiplex PCR; TCRdb's version includes in-frame clones alone and lacks a portion of them. This table holds approximately 260,000 clones, roughly 81% found once. The specimen sequenced was PBMCs. The receptors were sampled from a woman aged 40 to 49 in good health and CMV-seropositive. Each CDR3 is given with its conserved first and last residue. The order of the fields is CDR3 DNA, CDR3 protein, D gene, clone size, CDR3 length, V gene, J gene. The D gene is left open where the match is weak. Clone size is stated in some rows and not others, as once, few, many or a class when expanded.

TGTGCCAGCAGTTTAGGTGGGACTAGCGTATACAATGAGCAGTTCTTC	CASSLGGTSVYNEQFF	TRBD2	-	16	TRBV27	TRBJ2-1
TGTGCCATCAGCCCCACAGAGTCCAGCGGGGAGCTGTTTTTT	CAISPTESSGELFF	-	-	14	TRBV10-3	TRBJ2-2
TGCGCCAGCAGCCAAGGGCCGGCGGCGGTTTCACCCCTCCACTTT	CASSQGPAAVSPLHF	-	-	15	TRBV4-3	TRBJ1-6
TGCGCCAGCAGCCAAGAGGGCCCTTACTCCTACGAGCAGTACTTC	CASSQEGPYSYEQYF	-	-	15	TRBV4-3	TRBJ2-7
TGTGCCAGCAGCTTAGAAGGACAGAGCAGCAATCAGCCCCAGCATTTT	CASSLEGQSSNQPQHF	-	-	16	TRBV7-8	TRBJ1-5
TGTGCCAGCAGTTCCCTACCGAACACCGGGGAGCTGTTTTTT	CASSSLPNTGELFF	-	-	14	TRBV27	TRBJ2-2
TGTGCCAGCAGCTTAGGGAGAAGCGGGAGCGGCACCGGGGAGCTGTTTTTT	CASSLGRSGSGTGELFF	TRBD2	-	17	TRBV7-2	TRBJ2-2
TGCGCCAGCAGCCTTACAGCGGGAGCGGATCCCTACGAGCAGTACTTC	CASSLTAGADPYEQYF	TRBD2	-	16	TRBV5-1	TRBJ2-7
TGCGCCAGCAGCCAAGAAGGTTCGGGGAGGGGTACAGATACGCAGTATTTT	CASSQEGSGRGTDTQYF	TRBD2	-	17	TRBV4-3	TRBJ2-3
TGTGCCAGCAGTTTGCAGGGGTTCAGGGAAAAACTGTTTTTT	CASSLQGFREKLFF	-	few	14	TRBV28	TRBJ1-4
TGTGCCTGGAGTAGCGGGACTAGCGGGGAAACAGATACGCAGTATTTT	CAWSSGTSGETDTQYF	TRBD2	-	16	TRBV30	TRBJ2-3
TGTGCCAGCAGCCCCCGGACTAGCGGGAGCCCTGAGCAGTTCTTC	CASSPRTSGSPEQFF	TRBD2	once	15	TRBV7-2	TRBJ2-1
TGTGCCAGTAGTATTATAGCGGGAGTTTCCTACAATGAGCAGTTCTTC	CASSIIAGVSYNEQFF	TRBD2	-	16	TRBV19	TRBJ2-1
TGTGCCAGCAGCGCATCCGGGGGGCTTAATGAAAAACTGTTTTTT	CASSASGGLNEKLFF	-	once	15	TRBV9	TRBJ1-4
TGTGCCAGCAGACTTGAGGGGACTAGAATTGGCCAAGAGACCCAGTACTTC	CASRLEGTRIGQETQYF	TRBD2	-	17	TRBV28	TRBJ2-5
TGTGCCAGCAGTGCCTTAACAGGGAATTCACCCCTCCACTTT	CASSALTGNSPLHF	-	-	14	TRBV2	TRBJ1-6
TGTGCCAGCAGCCTTGACAGGACCAATGAAAAACTGTTTTTT	CASSLDRTNEKLFF	-	-	14	TRBV7-9	TRBJ1-4
TGTGCCATCAGTGAGTCTGAGAATCAGCCCCAGCATTTT	CAISESENQPQHF	-	-	13	TRBV10-3	TRBJ1-5
TGTGCCAGTAGTCCACAGGGGGCAGGCGGGGAGCTGTTTTTT	CASSPQGAGGELFF	TRBD1	-	14	TRBV19	TRBJ2-2
TGTGCCAGCAGCAAAGAGGAGGAGGGACGGGAGACCCAGTACTTC	CASSKEEEGRETQYF	-	-	15	TRBV21-1	TRBJ2-5
TGTGCCAGCAGTTTATATGGGGCAGGAAGCAATCAGCCCCAGCATTTT	CASSLYGAGSNQPQHF	-	few	16	TRBV28	TRBJ1-5
TGCGCCAGCAGCTTGATCCCGACGGCCGGGAGCTCCTACAATGAGCAGTTCTTC	CASSLIPTAGSSYNEQFF	-	-	18	TRBV5-1	TRBJ2-1
TGTGCCAGCAGGTCCGACGACAGGGCTGGCTACACCTTC	CASRSDDRAGYTF	TRBD1	-	13	TRBV28	TRBJ1-2
TGTGCCAGCAGCTTCTGGGCCCCTAATGAAAAACTGTTTTTT	CASSFWAPNEKLFF	-	-	14	TRBV11-2	TRBJ1-4
TGTGCCAGCAGTTTATCTCTAGGAAACACCATATATTTT	CASSLSLGNTIYF	-	-	13	TRBV27	TRBJ1-3
TGCGCCAGCAGCTTGTTCGACGAGCAGTACTTC	CASSLFDEQYF	-	-	11	TRBV5-1	TRBJ2-7
TGTGCCAGCAGCGACAGGGGAGGAGAGACCCAGTACTTC	CASSDRGGETQYF	TRBD1	-	13	TRBV5-4	TRBJ2-5
TGTGCCAGCAGCCAAGACAGGACTCAGGCTTTCTTT	CASSQDRTQAFF	-	-	12	TRBV14	TRBJ1-1
TGTGCCAGTAGTATCGGAAGCGGGATCTCCTACGAGCAGTACTTC	CASSIGSGISYEQYF	TRBD2	few	15	TRBV19	TRBJ2-7
TGCGCCAGCAGCCAGGAAGGACAGTCTGCTAATGAAAAACTGTTTTTT	CASSQEGQSANEKLFF	-	-	16	TRBV4-3	TRBJ1-4
TGTGCCAGCAGCATGGGCCGGGGATCACCCCTCCACTTT	CASSMGRGSPLHF	-	-	13	TRBV6-5	TRBJ1-6
TGTGCCTGGAGTGATGTGGGGGGAGCCCAAGAGACCCAGTACTTC	CAWSDVGGAQETQYF	-	-	15	TRBV30	TRBJ2-5
TGTGCCAGCAGCCAAGACCCATACACTGAAGCTTTCTTT	CASSQDPYTEAFF	-	once	13	TRBV14	TRBJ1-1
TGTGCCAGCAGCCCGACAGGGTTGAACACTGAAGCTTTCTTT	CASSPTGLNTEAFF	TRBD1	-	14	TRBV27	TRBJ1-1
TGTGCCAGCTTAGCGACTAGGAACACCGGGGAGCTGTTTTTT	CASLATRNTGELFF	-	-	14	TRBV13	TRBJ2-2
TGTTCCAGCAGCCCGTTTAATGAGCAGTTCTTC	CSSSPFNEQFF	-	once	11	TRBV7-9	TRBJ2-1
TGTGCCTGGGCCGGGACAACTTATGAAAAACTGTTTTTT	CAWAGTTYEKLFF	-	-	13	TRBV30	TRBJ1-4